A selection of T cell receptor beta chains follows, all from one sample in a study of cytomegalovirus exposure and HLA in healthy donors. Here immunoSEQ multiplex PCR was the method, and the copy in TCRdb shows in-frame clones only, minus some. This table has 120,000 to 150,000 clones, approximately 70% appearing once. Sequencing was done on a sample of PBMCs. The receptor source for this set is a woman aged 18-29 years in good health and CMV-seronegative. CDR3s include the opening cysteine and the closing phenylalanine or tryptophan. D genes are given only for firm matches. Some rows have no size entry. The others give once, few or many, or a class for an expanded clone.

j_call	d_call	clone_size	v_call	cdr3_nt	cdr3_aa
TRBJ1-4	.	.	TRBV5-6	TGTGCCAGCAGCCGCATCTCTACAGGGCGGACTAATGAAAAACTGTTTTTT	CASSRISTGRTNEKLFF
TRBJ1-1	TRBD1	few	TRBV5-6	TGTGCCAGCAGCTTTGAGGGGGCGCGAACTGAAGCTTTCTTT	CASSFEGARTEAFF
TRBJ2-3	.	.	TRBV29-1	TGCAGCGCAGGACACGGCACAGATACGCAGTATTTT	CSAGHGTDTQYF
TRBJ1-2	.	.	TRBV5-8	TGTGCCAGCAGCTTTGGGCAGGGCCGTCTTGGCTACACCTTC	CASSFGQGRLGYTF
TRBJ2-1	TRBD2	.	TRBV5-1	TGCGCCAGCAGCTCGGGGGGGTTTGCATACAATGAGCAGTTCTTC	CASSSGGFAYNEQFF
TRBJ2-3	TRBD2	.	TRBV10-3	TGTGCCATCAGTAAACTAGCGGGAGTGCAAGATACGCAGTATTTT	CAISKLAGVQDTQYF
TRBJ1-2	TRBD1	.	TRBV25-1	TGTGCCAGCAGTGAATTCAGGACAGGGCTTAACTATGGCTACACCTTC	CASSEFRTGLNYGYTF
TRBJ2-1	TRBD2	few	TRBV4-2	TGTGCCAGCAGCCAAGATTGGGAGCGGGGGGGCCTTGAGCAGTTCTTC	CASSQDWERGGLEQFF
TRBJ2-7	.	.	TRBV25-1	TGTGCCAGCAGTGTGCGGTCGGGCTACGAGCAGTACTTC	CASSVRSGYEQYF
TRBJ1-3	TRBD1	.	TRBV5-6	TGTGCCAGCAGCTTGACAGGGGGCTACCCTGGAAACACCATATATTTT	CASSLTGGYPGNTIYF
TRBJ2-1	TRBD1	.	TRBV6-1	TGTGCCAGCAGTGAACGGACAGGGGGGAATGAGCAGTTCTTC	CASSERTGGNEQFF
TRBJ2-1	TRBD1	.	TRBV6-6	TGTGCCAGCAGTTACGACCATGGACAGGGGGTTAGACAGTTCTTC	CASSYDHGQGVRQFF
TRBJ1-2	TRBD1	.	TRBV4-1	TGCGCCAGCAGCCAGAGTTCAACAGGGGGCTTTCTTGGCTACACCTTC	CASSQSSTGGFLGYTF
TRBJ1-2	.	.	TRBV28	TGTGCCAGCAGTTTTTCAGGCGAGATCCCAGGTGGCTACACCTTC	CASSFSGEIPGGYTF
TRBJ2-5	TRBD2	.	TRBV7-6	TGTGCCAGCAGCTTAACAGCGGGGTATCAAGAGACCCAGTACTTC	CASSLTAGYQETQYF
TRBJ1-6	.	few	TRBV4-3	TGCGCCAGCAGCCAAGATCCGGGCAGGGTTCTCTATAATTCACCCCTCCACTTT	CASSQDPGRVLYNSPLHF
TRBJ1-1	.	.	TRBV19	TGTGCCAGTCGTCCAATTGGCGGGGGTGAAGCTTTCTTT	CASRPIGGGEAFF
TRBJ2-3	TRBD2	once	TRBV5-4	TGTGCCAGCAGCTTCACTAGCGGGGGGTACACAGATACGCAGTATTTT	CASSFTSGGYTDTQYF
TRBJ1-1	.	.	TRBV7-8	TGTGCCAGCAGCTTAGGGGGAGGGGCCATGATGAACACTGAAGCTTTCTTT	CASSLGGGAMMNTEAFF
TRBJ2-3	TRBD2	.	TRBV4-3	TGCGCCAGCAGCCAAGGGGCCCGCGGGAGAATGAAAACAGATACGCAGTATTTT	CASSQGARGRMKTDTQYF
TRBJ1-5	TRBD1	few	TRBV2	TGTGCCAGCAGCGCGAGGACAGGGCTCAATCAGCCCCAGCATTTT	CASSARTGLNQPQHF
TRBJ2-3	TRBD2	.	TRBV7-2	TGTGCCAGCAGCCGGTGGGGGGGGATTAAGGATACGCAGTATTTT	CASSRWGGIKDTQYF
TRBJ2-5	TRBD2	.	TRBV28	TGTGCCAGCAGCAGGACTAGCGGGTTTCAAGAGACCCAGTACTTC	CASSRTSGFQETQYF
TRBJ2-1	TRBD2	.	TRBV7-2	TGTGCCAGCATCCTACTAGCGGGAGTTAGTATGGGTGAGCAGTTCTTC	CASILLAGVSMGEQFF
TRBJ2-7	TRBD1	.	TRBV6-1	TGTGCCAGCAGTGGAAGGACAGGGTATAACGAGCAGTACTTC	CASSGRTGYNEQYF
TRBJ2-3	TRBD1	.	TRBV30	TGTGCCTGGAGTGTACCTTTGACAGGGACCAACACAGATACGCAGTATTTT	CAWSVPLTGTNTDTQYF
TRBJ2-3	TRBD2	few	TRBV2	TGTGCCAGCAGTGTGACTAGCGGGTACACAGATACGCAGTATTTT	CASSVTSGYTDTQYF
TRBJ2-1	TRBD2	.	TRBV27	TGTGCCAGCAGTTTCGGGGGGGCCCCCTACAATGAGCAGTTCTTC	CASSFGGAPYNEQFF
TRBJ1-4	.	once	TRBV28	TGTGCCAGCAGTTTATTAGCTCCCGGGCAGGGATCGGAAAAACTGTTTTTT	CASSLLAPGQGSEKLFF
TRBJ1-4	.	few	TRBV5-1	TGCGCCAGCAGCCCTGCACGAGTCGCAACTAATGAAAAACTGTTTTTT	CASSPARVATNEKLFF
TRBJ1-4	.	.	TRBV19	TGTGCCAGTAGCCAACACAGGGCCGAGGATGTGGGAGAACTGTTTTTT	CASSQHRAEDVGELFF
TRBJ2-1	.	.	TRBV18	TGTGCCAGCTCACCACCTACGGTAGCCCTCAATGAGCAGTTCTTC	CASSPPTVALNEQFF
TRBJ1-2	.	.	TRBV6-1	TGTGCCAGTCGAAACAGGGATCGAAGCTATGGCTACACCTTC	CASRNRDRSYGYTF
TRBJ1-2	.	.	TRBV5-1	TGCGCCAGCAGCTTGTCAGATAACTATGGCTACACCTTC	CASSLSDNYGYTF
TRBJ1-1	.	.	TRBV11-2	TGTGCCAGCAGCCCTAGACAGACTGCAGCTTTCTTT	CASSPRQTAAFF
TRBJ2-2	.	.	TRBV5-4	TGTGCCCCGAGCGAGTCCCCAACCGGGGAGCTGTTTTTT	CAPSESPTGELFF
TRBJ2-2	TRBD1	.	TRBV5-5	TGTGCCAGCAGCTGGGGGGACAGGGGCTGGCACGGGGAGCTGTTTTTT	CASSWGDRGWHGELFF
TRBJ2-3	.	.	TRBV19	TGTGCCAGTAACCGCTATACCACAGATACGCAGTATTTT	CASNRYTTDTQYF
TRBJ2-1	.	.	TRBV18	TGTGCCAGCTCACTACTAGGAAAAACCTCCTACAATGAGCAGTTCTTC	CASSLLGKTSYNEQFF
TRBJ2-1	.	.	TRBV15	TGTGCCACCGGGGCCGTGTTAGCAGGAAGTCACAATGAGCAGTTCTTC	CATGAVLAGSHNEQFF
TRBJ2-2	.	.	TRBV29-1	TGCAGCGTGACTTGGGGACACGGGGAGCTGTTTTTT	CSVTWGHGELFF
TRBJ1-5	.	.	TRBV5-4	TGTGCCAGCACCCATGGCGGTACCAGTCAGCCCCAGCATTTT	CASTHGGTSQPQHF
TRBJ2-2	TRBD2	.	TRBV7-7	TGTGCCAGCAGCCCTACAGGGACTAGCGTTACCGGGGAGCTGTTTTTT	CASSPTGTSVTGELFF
TRBJ2-3	.	.	TRBV5-1	TGCGCCAGCAGCTTGAGGGGTCAGAGCACAGATACGCAGTATTTT	CASSLRGQSTDTQYF
TRBJ1-2	TRBD1	.	TRBV6-6	TGTGCCAGCAGTTTAGCAGGGGGCTATGGCTACACCTTC	CASSLAGGYGYTF
TRBJ1-2	.	.	TRBV19	TGTGCCAGTTCTCAGGGGTACTATGGCTACACCTTC	CASSQGYYGYTF
TRBJ1-1	.	.	TRBV6-5	TGTGCCAGCAGTTACTCACCGGTAAACACTGAAGCTTTCTTT	CASSYSPVNTEAFF
TRBJ2-5	.	.	TRBV28	TGTGCCAGCAGGGAGAGAGAAGAGACCCAGTACTTC	CASREREETQYF
TRBJ1-6	.	.	TRBV11-3	TGTGCCAGCAGCCTAAACGGGGATTCACCCCTCCACTTT	CASSLNGDSPLHF
TRBJ2-5	TRBD2	.	TRBV18	TGTGCCAGCTCACCAGGGGACTTAGCGGGGGAAGAGACCCAGTACTTC	CASSPGDLAGEETQYF
TRBJ2-3	TRBD2	.	TRBV6-1	TGTGCCAGCAGTGAAACTAGCGGGGGGGCAGATACGCAGTATTTT	CASSETSGGADTQYF
TRBJ1-1	.	.	TRBV28	TGTGCCAGCAGTTTAACAGCAGGGTGGAACACTGAAGCTTTCTTT	CASSLTAGWNTEAFF
TRBJ1-1	.	.	TRBV9	TGTGCCAGCAGCGTGGGCGGGACGCCCGGTACTGAAGCTTTCTTT	CASSVGGTPGTEAFF
TRBJ2-7	TRBD2	.	TRBV27	TGTGCCAGCAGTTTAAGGGCTCGCGGGGGGGCCTACGAGCAGTACTTC	CASSLRARGGAYEQYF
TRBJ1-3	.	few	TRBV7-9	TGTGCCAGCAGCACGGGGGTTGGAAACACCATATATTTT	CASSTGVGNTIYF
TRBJ1-2	.	.	TRBV15	TGTGCCACCAGCAGAGATCTCAGGTCTGCAAACTCTAACTATGGCTACACCTTC	CATSRDLRSANSNYGYTF
TRBJ1-3	TRBD1	.	TRBV28	TGTGCCAGCCGAACAGGGGAGTGGAACACCATATATTTT	CASRTGEWNTIYF
TRBJ1-3	.	.	TRBV11-2	TGTGCCAGCAGCTCGACAGTGTACTCTGGAAACACCATATATTTT	CASSSTVYSGNTIYF
TRBJ1-2	.	.	TRBV28	TGTGCCAGCAGTCCAGCGCCACAGGGTTACTATGGCTACACCTTC	CASSPAPQGYYGYTF
TRBJ2-5	TRBD2	few	TRBV4-3	TGCGCCAGCAGCCAAGGGGCTAGCGGGAGGGGGGAGACCCAGTACTTC	CASSQGASGRGETQYF